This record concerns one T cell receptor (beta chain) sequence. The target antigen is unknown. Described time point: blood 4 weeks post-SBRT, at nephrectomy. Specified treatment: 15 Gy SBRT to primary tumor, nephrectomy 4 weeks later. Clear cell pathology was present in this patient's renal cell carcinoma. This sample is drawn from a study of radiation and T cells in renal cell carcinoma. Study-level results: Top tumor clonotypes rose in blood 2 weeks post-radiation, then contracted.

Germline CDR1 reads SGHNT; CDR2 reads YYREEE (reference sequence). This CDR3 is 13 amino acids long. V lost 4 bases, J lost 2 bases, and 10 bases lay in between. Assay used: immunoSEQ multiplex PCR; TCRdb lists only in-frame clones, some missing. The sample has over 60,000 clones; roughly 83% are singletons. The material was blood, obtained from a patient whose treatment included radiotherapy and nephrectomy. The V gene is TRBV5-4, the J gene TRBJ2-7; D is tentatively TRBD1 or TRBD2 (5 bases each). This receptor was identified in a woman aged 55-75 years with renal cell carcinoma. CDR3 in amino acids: CASSTRGAYEQYF. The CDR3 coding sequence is TGTGCCAGCAGCACGAGGGGAGCCTACGAGCAGTACTTC.